The following is a TCR beta chain sequence with its context. Which antigen it targets is not known. Germline and junction disagree at one end, which may indicate a read error. Using the deep immunoSEQ assay, multiplex PCR amplified TCR CDR3 regions from genomic DNA. For each cell subset, the extracted genomic DNA was distributed evenly across all wells of several immunoSEQ 96-well plates, and each plate served as one replicate. Each replicate PCR for sorted subsets received roughly 0.2 ug genomic DNA, equal to roughly 33,000 T cell genomes. Purified libraries were measured with a Qubit 3.0 fluorometer, size-checked on a Bioanalyzer 2100, and measured again with the KAPA Library Quantification kit. Each immunoSEQ 96-well plate was sequenced on its own single-read 150-cycle Illumina NextSeq 550 flow cell. In the source study's methods: Because the immunoSEQ output held only junctional sequences and lacked quality scores, the filtering could not match the filtering applied to full-length reads. To assign V/J genes and CDR3, sequences were annotated against IMGT germline references using PyIR, a Python wrapper for IgBLAST v1.9. Reads with weak V/J assignments (E-value above 1e-6), missing CDR3, stop codons, out-of-frame junctions, or ambiguous translated residues were removed. V3J clonotypes were defined as sequences sharing an identical inferred V gene, J gene, and CDR3 amino acid sequence. Percentage overlap between repertoires was calculated by dividing the number of shared unique clonotypes by the size of the smaller repertoire. Repertoire richness was assessed with RTK rarefaction, the Chao1 estimator, and Recon v2.1 estimates of unobserved clonotypes. OLGA was used to compute generation probabilities for all TCRbeta clonotypes that the gDNA method yielded from several donors. TCRdb mirrors the immuneACCESS table, restricted to in-frame sequences. Some clones are absent from its copies; in checked studies, under half trace to an unresolved V gene, and the reason for the others is unknown. D and trimming were read from the DNA, whereas the V and J calls and clone size are those reported in that table. This sample comprises over a million clones, around 74% of them detected only once. The top ten hold 1.4% to 1.5% of the sample.

The donors were healthy, HIV-negative adults who had no recently reported acute infections or vaccinations. Only Caucasian adults living in Nashville, Tennessee, USA were represented among the donors. Magnetic negative selection was used to enrich CD4+ T cells, after which naive cells were positively selected on CD45RA and the negative fraction became the memory subset. Blood was collected by leukapheresis, and PBMCs were isolated by Ficoll-Histopaque density gradient centrifugation and then cryopreserved in liquid nitrogen vapor phase. Analytical flow cytometry was used to check the purity and quantity of each magnetically sorted T cell population. Genomic DNA was isolated from every sorted fraction and measured by UV absorbance on a Nanodrop 2000c. The germline V gene supplies CDR1 MDHEN and CDR2 SYDVKM. The CDR3 runs 14 residues from the cysteine to the phenylalanine. Only the CDR3 part of the read is kept: 42 bases, read in frame from the first base.

These data come from a study of shared clonotypes between healthy human individuals (dated by TCRdb to 2020 to 2022). Regarding the study in general: The cohort included a few men and a couple of women between 18 and 49 years of age. For each donor, CD4 naive and CD4 memory were each run on three plates, CD8 naive on two plates, and CD8 memory on one plate. The study deeply sequenced blood TCR repertoires of 5 or 6 healthy adults to estimate repertoire size and the extent of clonotype sharing between individuals. To increase sequencing depth and limit assay-specific biases, different laboratories used diverse techniques to prepare libraries and sequence TCR repertoires. Leukapheresis yielded between about 0.85 and 9.5 billion PBMCs per donor.

Findings and caveats that apply to the study as a whole: Higher generation probabilities were observed for clonotypes shared by all four sorted-subset donors than for non-shared clonotypes. Pairwise subsampling indicated that sequencing depth was expected to affect the degree of clonotype sharing among donors. About 4.5% of naive CD4, 3.5% of naive CD8, about 2.1% of memory CD4, and approximately 0.4% of memory CD8 clonotypes were shared across a few donors. Sampling was restricted to blood, and TCR repertoires in tissues likely differ from the TCR repertoires found in blood. The genetic and exposure-history diversity represented was limited by the small number of donors. Naive subsets generally had larger estimated clonotype richness than memory subsets did. Rarefaction of sorted-subset datasets indicated incomplete sequencing despite the large sequencing depth.

Sequenced sample: memory CD4+ T cells sorted from blood. The meaning of the sample's cell subset or site label: CD45RA-negative fraction. The clonotype originates from a man aged 18 to 35 in good health. In this chain, TRBV28 is recombined with TRBJ2-3; TRBD2 is perhaps the D gene, given 5 matching bases. Read as DNA, the sequence is TGTGCCAGCAGTACCCTCGGGATGAGAGGGCCTATACATTTT. This translates into CASSTLGMRGPIHF.